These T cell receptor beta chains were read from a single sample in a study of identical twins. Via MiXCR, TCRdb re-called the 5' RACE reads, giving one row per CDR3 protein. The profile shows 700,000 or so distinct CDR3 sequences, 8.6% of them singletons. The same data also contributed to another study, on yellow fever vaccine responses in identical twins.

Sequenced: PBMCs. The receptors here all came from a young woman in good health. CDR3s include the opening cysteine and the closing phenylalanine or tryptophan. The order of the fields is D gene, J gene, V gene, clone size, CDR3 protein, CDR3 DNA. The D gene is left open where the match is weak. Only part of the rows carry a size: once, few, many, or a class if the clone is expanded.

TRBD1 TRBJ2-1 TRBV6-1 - CASTTLDRGYNEQFF TGTGCCAGCACCACGTTGGACAGGGGGTACAATGAGCAGTTCTTC
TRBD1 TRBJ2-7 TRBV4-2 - CASSPIDRQGRRVYEQYF TGTGCCAGCAGCCCTATTGACCGACAGGGAAGAAGGGTCTACGAGCAGTACTTC
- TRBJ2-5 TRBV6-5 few CASSYLRELETQYF TGTGCCAGCAGTTACCTGAGGGAGCTGGAGACCCAGTACTTC
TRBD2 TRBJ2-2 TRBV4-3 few CASSQSTAGGNTGELFF TGCGCCAGCAGCCAATCTACAGCGGGAGGGAACACCGGGGAGCTGTTTTTT
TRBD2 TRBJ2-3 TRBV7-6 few CASSLFSLLRGVPDTQYF TGTGCCAGCAGCTTATTCTCCCTGCTGCGGGGGGTTCCAGATACGCAGTATTTT
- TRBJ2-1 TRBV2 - CASHGQKNEQFF TGTGCCAGCCATGGACAGAAAAATGAGCAGTTCTTC
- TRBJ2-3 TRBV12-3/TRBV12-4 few CASSLGQTFTDTQYF TGTGCCAGCAGCCTCGGACAGACCTTTACAGATACGCAGTATTTT
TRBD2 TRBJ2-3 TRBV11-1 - CASSKGAKTSASTDTQYF TGTGCCAGCAGCAAAGGGGCCAAGACTAGCGCCTCGACAGATACGCAGTATTTT
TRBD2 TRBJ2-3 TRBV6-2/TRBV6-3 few CASKIAGGADTQYF TGTGCCAGCAAAATAGCGGGAGGAGCAGATACGCAGTATTTT
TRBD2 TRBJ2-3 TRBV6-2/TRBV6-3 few CASSTLAGAWTDTQYF TGTGCCAGCAGTACACTAGCGGGAGCGTGGACAGATACGCAGTATTTT
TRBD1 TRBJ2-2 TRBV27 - CASSLKGTGFTGELFF TGTGCCAGCAGTTTAAAGGGGACAGGGTTCACCGGGGAGCTGTTTTTT
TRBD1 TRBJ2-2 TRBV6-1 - CASRDPGQGNTGELFF TGTGCCAGCAGGGACCCGGGACAGGGGAACACCGGGGAGCTGTTTTTT
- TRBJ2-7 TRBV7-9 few CASSLAAQRVLEQYF TGTGCCAGCAGCTTAGCGGCCCAGCGGGTTTTGGAGCAGTACTTC
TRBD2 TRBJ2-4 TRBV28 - CATAPSGISHIQYF TGTGCCACCGCCCCGAGCGGGATAAGCCACATTCAGTACTTC
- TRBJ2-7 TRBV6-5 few CASSYSRDRSYEQYF TGTGCCAGCAGTTACTCACGGGACCGATCCTACGAGCAGTACTTC
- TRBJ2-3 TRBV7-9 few CASSHVGETDTQYF TGTGCCAGCAGCCATGTGGGGGAGACAGATACGCAGTATTTT
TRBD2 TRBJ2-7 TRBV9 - CASSVTGGGPYEQYF TGTGCCAGCAGCGTGACCGGCGGGGGGCCCTACGAGCAGTACTTC
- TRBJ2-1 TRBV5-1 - CASTLSGPYNEQFF TGCGCCAGCACCCTTTCGGGACCTTACAATGAGCAGTTCTTC
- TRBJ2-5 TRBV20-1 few CSARDLRFTKETQYF TGCAGTGCTAGAGATCTTCGGTTTACTAAGGAGACCCAGTACTTC
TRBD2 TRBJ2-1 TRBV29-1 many CSARLWSGRANEQFF TGCAGCGCCCGATTGTGGAGCGGGAGGGCCAATGAGCAGTTCTTC
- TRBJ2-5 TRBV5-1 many CASSLVYGETQYF TGCGCCAGCAGCTTGGTTTATGGAGAGACCCAGTACTTC
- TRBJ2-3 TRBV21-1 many CASSHEGGLDTQYF TGTGCCAGCAGCCACGAGGGGGGCTTAGATACGCAGTATTTT
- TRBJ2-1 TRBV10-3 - CAISLVQRSRNSSYNEQFF TGTGCCATCAGCTTGGTACAACGTAGCAGGAATAGCTCCTACAATGAGCAGTTCTTC
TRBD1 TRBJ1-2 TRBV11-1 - CASGTGGPNYGYTF TGTGCCAGCGGTACAGGGGGGCCCAACTATGGCTACACCTTC
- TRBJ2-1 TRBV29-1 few CSVQGGLGQFF TGCAGCGTCCAGGGGGGACTTGGGCAGTTCTTC
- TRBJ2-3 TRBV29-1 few CSVDMWISTDTQYF TGCAGCGTTGACATGTGGATTAGCACAGATACGCAGTATTTT
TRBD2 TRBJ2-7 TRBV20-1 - CSALGRAFAEQYF TGCAGTGCTTTAGGGAGGGCTTTTGCCGAGCAGTACTTC
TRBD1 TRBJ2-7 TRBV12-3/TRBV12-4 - CTSSLTGVVGGTGADEQYF TGTACCAGCAGTTTAACGGGAGTCGTAGGGGGGACAGGGGCTGACGAGCAGTACTTC
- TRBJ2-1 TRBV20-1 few CSARDLFYNEQFF TGCAGTGCACGGGACCTCTTCTACAATGAGCAGTTCTTC
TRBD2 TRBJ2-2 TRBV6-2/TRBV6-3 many CASSYRGGDGELFF TGTGCCAGCAGTTACCGGGGGGGCGACGGGGAGCTGTTTTTT